Sequencing of this T cell receptor (beta chain) was carried out in a study of shared clonotypes between healthy human individuals. The overall study: Donors, aged 18 to 49, were a couple of women and three men. Whole-study results and caveats: Of the naive CD4 clonotypes, approximately 5% were shared across a handful of donors.

The assay was immunoSEQ multiplex PCR, and TCRdb's table has in-frame clones only and misses some. The profile shows about 600,000 clones, about 96% of them singletons. Remarks on this clone: Its target is not known.

The V end lost 6 bases, the J end lost 0 bases, and 12 bases lay between the germline ends. This CDR3 has 15 residues. Germline CDR1 MDHEN, CDR2 SYDVKM. The sequence was collected from a woman in her thirties in good health. Sequencing was carried out using naive CD4+ T cells sorted from blood. Subset reported: CD45RA+ positively selected. This chain links TRBV28 with TRBJ1-5, with D unclear. The CDR3 nucleotides are TGTGCCAGCAGAAACGAGGGATATAGCAATCAGCCCCAGCATTTT. This sequence encodes CASRNEGYSNQPQHF.